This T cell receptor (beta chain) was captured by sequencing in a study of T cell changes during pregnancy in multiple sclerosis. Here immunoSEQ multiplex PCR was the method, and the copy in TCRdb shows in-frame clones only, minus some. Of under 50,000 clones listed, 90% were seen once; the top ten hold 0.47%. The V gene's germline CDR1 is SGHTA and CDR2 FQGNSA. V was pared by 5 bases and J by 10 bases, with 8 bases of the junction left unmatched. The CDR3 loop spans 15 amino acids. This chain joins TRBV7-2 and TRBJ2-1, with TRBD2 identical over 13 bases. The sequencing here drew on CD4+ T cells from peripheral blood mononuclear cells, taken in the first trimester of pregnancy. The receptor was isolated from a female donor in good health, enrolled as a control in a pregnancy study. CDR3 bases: TGTGCCAGCAGCCCGGGACTAGCGGGGAACCGGGAGCAGTTCTTC. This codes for CASSPGLAGNREQFF.